The rows below give T cell receptor beta chains drawn from one sample of a study of blood T cell repertoires in COVID-19. Profiled with immunoSEQ multiplex PCR; TCRdb holds only in-frame clones, not every one. This table has approximately 160,000 clones, more than 75% appearing once. The sample comprised peripheral blood. All receptors come from a woman aged 55-69 years with COVID-19, enrolled during active disease. Both conserved end residues are part of each CDR3. D genes are given only for firm matches. Where a row states a size, it is once, few, many or the class of an expanded clone; other rows omit it.

TRBJ2-3,NA,NA,TRBV10-3,CAISASDHQRADTQYF,TGTGCCATCAGTGCTTCGGACCACCAGCGGGCAGATACGCAGTATTTT
TRBJ1-5,NA,NA,TRBV6-2/TRBV6-3,CASSTHQRPQHF,TGTGCCAGCAGTACACATCAAAGGCCCCAGCATTTT
TRBJ1-1,few,NA,TRBV7-9,CASSSLAEAFF,TGTGCCAGCAGCTCTCTGGCCGAAGCTTTCTTT
TRBJ2-1,NA,TRBD2,TRBV4-2,CASSQVVAGGNGEQFF,TGTGCCAGCAGCCAAGTTGTCGCGGGAGGAAATGGTGAGCAGTTCTTC
TRBJ2-6,NA,TRBD2,TRBV18,CASSSGLAGSGANVLTF,TGTGCCAGCTCATCGGGACTAGCGGGTTCTGGGGCCAACGTCCTGACTTTC
TRBJ2-1,NA,TRBD1,TRBV7-9,CASSFRDSSYNEQFF,TGTGCCAGCAGCTTCCGGGACAGCTCCTACAATGAGCAGTTCTTC
TRBJ2-1,few,TRBD2,TRBV18,CASSPGGGDEQFF,TGTGCCAGCTCACCAGGCGGGGGTGATGAGCAGTTCTTC
TRBJ1-2,NA,TRBD1,TRBV6-1,CASSDRQGADGYTF,TGTGCCAGCAGTGACCGACAGGGGGCGGACGGCTACACCTTC
TRBJ2-1,NA,TRBD2,TRBV11-3,CASSPGLAGPGEQFF,TGTGCCAGCAGCCCGGGACTAGCGGGACCGGGTGAGCAGTTCTTC
TRBJ1-2,NA,NA,TRBV5-1,CASSLAGEGGYTF,TGCGCCAGCAGCCTGGCGGGTGAGGGTGGCTACACCTTC
TRBJ1-2,NA,NA,TRBV9,CASSPARDIYGYTF,TGTGCCAGCAGCCCCGCCCGGGACATCTATGGCTACACCTTC
TRBJ2-3,NA,TRBD2,TRBV9,CASSVDGGRDTQYF,TGTGCCAGCAGCGTAGACGGCGGGAGGGATACGCAGTATTTT
TRBJ1-1,NA,TRBD1,TRBV9,CASSPGTANTEAFF,TGTGCCAGCAGCCCTGGGACAGCGAACACTGAAGCTTTCTTT
TRBJ1-4,NA,NA,TRBV24-1,CATSSGQGDEKLFF,TGTGCCACCAGTTCGGGACAAGGGGATGAAAAACTGTTTTTT
TRBJ1-2,NA,TRBD1,TRBV5-1,CASRDRNDGYTF,TGCGCCAGCCGGGACAGAAATGATGGCTACACCTTC
TRBJ1-6,NA,NA,TRBV3-1/TRBV3-2,CASSQGTEISPLHF,TGTGCCAGCAGCCAAGGCACAGAAATCTCACCCCTCCACTTT
TRBJ1-1,NA,TRBD1,TRBV6-4,CASSSRADRATEAFF,TGTGCCAGCAGTTCGAGGGCCGACAGGGCAACTGAAGCTTTCTTT
TRBJ1-2,NA,NA,TRBV9,CASSVAEGLGYGYTF,TGTGCCAGCAGCGTAGCGGAGGGGCTCGGCTATGGCTACACCTTC
TRBJ2-2,once,NA,TRBV3-1/TRBV3-2,CASSQWQANTGELFF,TGTGCCAGCAGCCAGTGGCAGGCCAACACCGGGGAGCTGTTTTTT
TRBJ2-3,NA,NA,TRBV3-1/TRBV3-2,CASSQGTGINTDTQYF,TGTGCCAGCAGCCAAGGAACCGGGATTAACACAGATACGCAGTATTTT
TRBJ2-1,NA,NA,TRBV2,CASSGRVEGVQFF,TGTGCCAGCAGTGGGCGGGTGGAGGGTGTGCAGTTCTTC
TRBJ1-2,NA,TRBD1,TRBV11-2,CASPDRAWYYGYTF,TGTGCCAGTCCCGACAGGGCGTGGTACTATGGCTACACCTTC